Below are 6 T cell receptor beta chains sequenced from a single sample in a study of T cell responses to AZD1222 COVID-19 vaccine (dated by TCRdb to 2020 to 2022). The protocol used for the library was the immunoSEQ multiplex PCR assay. The immuneACCESS repertoire file appears here via TCRdb, limited to in-frame rearrangements. These files lack a portion of the clones; in checked studies, under half of the deficit traces to unresolved V genes, and the cause of the others is not known. The sample table shows more than 95,000 clones, and roughly 90% are seen once. The top ten clones comprise 6.5% to 8% of the sample. The meaning of the sample's time point label: baseline before first vaccination. Here the sequenced sample was peripheral blood, taken on day 0 of AZD1222 vaccination. These receptors all stem from an adult in good health.

The CDR3 reads CASTLRGNTGELFF. The CDR3 DNA sequence: TGTGCCAGCACCCTGCGCGGGAACACCGGGGAGCTGTTTTTT. The chain carries TRBV28 and TRBJ2-2; D is uncertain. Trimming stripped 7 bases from V and 1 base from J, with 10 bases between. This CDR3 has 14 amino acids. The germline V gene has CDR1 MDHEN and CDR2 SYDVKM.

The genes are TRBV19 and TRBJ1-1; no clear D. The V gene lost 3 bases and the J gene lost 1 base, with 9 bases spanning the gap. This CDR3 contains 14 residues. The germline V gene encodes CDR1 LNHDA and CDR2 SQIVND (reference sequence). CDR3 coding DNA: TGTGCCAGTAGTATTCTCGGCTCGAACACTGAAGCTTTCTTT. This codes for CASSILGSNTEAFF. Full variable domain (outside the CDR3, taken from reference TRBV19 and TRBJ1-1): DGGITQSPKYLFRKEGQNVTLSCEQNLNHDAMYWYRQDPGQGLRLIYYSQIVNDFQKGDIAEGYSVSREKKESFPLTVTSAQKNPTAFYLCASSILGSNTEAFFGQGTRLTVV.

The chain has TRBV30 and TRBJ2-5, with D unclear. The germline V gene encodes CDR1 GTSNPN and CDR2 SVGIG (reference sequence). The V end was cut by 0 bases, the J end by 6 bases, with 8 bases between. This CDR3 is built from 12 residues. The CDR3 loop is CAWSVGPQTQYF. CDR3 bases: TGTGCCTGGAGTGTAGGGCCCCAGACCCAGTACTTC.

There are a few counts of this clone. This chain connects TRBV4-3 to TRBJ1-2, with 7 bases aligning to TRBD1. CDR3 length: 15 residues. CDR1 is LGHNA and CDR2 is YSLEER in the germline V gene. Trimming at V came to 0 bases and at J to 5 bases, leaving 6 bases not matched to a gene. CDR3 region: CASSQDPGRGYGYTF. The CDR3 coding sequence is TGCGCCAGCAGCCAAGATCCCGGCAGGGGGTATGGCTACACCTTC.

The chain carries TRBV7-9 and TRBJ1-2; D is unresolved. The CDR3 is 13 amino acids. Germline V gene sequence: CDR1 SEHNR, CDR2 FQNEAQ (reference sequence). Trimming removed 3 bases from V and 2 bases from J, with 7 bases in between. This CDR3 is CASSFIGNYGYTF. The CDR3 nucleotides read TGTGCCAGCAGCTTTATAGGGAACTATGGCTACACCTTC.

The chain is built from TRBV18 and TRBJ2-1; D possibly uses TRBD1 or TRBD2 (5 bases each). In germline, CDR1 is KGHSH, CDR2 LQKENI. This CDR3 is built from 13 residues. V lost 0 bases and J lost 8, with 8 bases in between. As DNA, the CDR3 is TGTGCCAGCTCACCACCAGGGACCGATGAGCAGTTCTTC. Protein: CASSPPGTDEQFF.